The 7 T cell receptor beta chains below come from one sample, sequenced in a study of shared clonotypes between healthy human individuals. Repertoires were generated with immunoSEQ multiplex PCR, while TCRdb's copy carries only in-frame clones and drops some. The repertoire holds approximately 2,300,000 clones, with 92% as singletons. Specimen: naive CD4+ T cells from PBMCs. This sample's subset: CD45RA+ positively selected. These receptors all stem from a man between 18 and 35 years old in good health. Some clones in this sample may be carry-over from other donors' samples.

The rearrangement links TRBV18 to TRBJ2-1; D could derive from TRBD1 or TRBD2 (6 bases each). Trimming pared 3 bases from V and 5 bases from J, leaving 11 bases between. Germline CDR1 is KGHSH and CDR2 is LQKENI. CDR3 length equals 14 residues. The CDR3 here is CASSPRGENNEQFF. CDR3 nucleotide sequence: TGTGCCAGCTCACCGAGGGGGGAGAACAATGAGCAGTTCTTC.

This clone showed up just once. This chain links TRBV11-3 with TRBJ2-5; 10 nucleotides match TRBD1. The CDR3 has 17 residues. Trimming at V came to 0 bases and at J to 7 bases, leaving 11 bases not matched to a gene. CDR1 and CDR2 (germline): SGHNT, YENEEA. The CDR3 DNA follows: TGTGCCAGCAGCTTAGATGGGGGACCCGGGACAGGGGCGACCCAGTACTTC. Translated, it gives CASSLDGGPGTGATQYF.

The V call is TRBV28, the J call TRBJ2-1, with D perhaps being TRBD1 or TRBD2 (5 bases each). The germline V and J ends were trimmed by 8 bases and 4 bases, with 27 bases remaining between them. The CDR3 contains 18 residues. Per germline, CDR1 MDHEN and CDR2 SYDVKM. CDR3 amino acids: CASGFRVGDLEKYNEQFF. DNA of the CDR3: TGTGCCAGCGGATTCAGGGTGGGGGATCTGGAAAAATACAATGAGCAGTTCTTC.

V is TRBV9 and J is TRBJ1-4, with D possibly TRBD1 on 5 matching bases. V gave up 4 bases and J gave up 8 bases, with 27 bases separating them. The CDR3 has 18 residues. The V gene's germline CDR1 is SGDLS and CDR2 YYNGEE. The CDR3 nucleotides are TGTGCCAGCAGCCCTACGACCTTGGGTGGCCGGGGGGGAGAAAAACTGTTTTTT. This gives the protein CASSPTTLGGRGGEKLFF.

The chain couples TRBV5-1 to TRBJ2-7; 10 nucleotides match TRBD2. The V segment lost 4 bases and the J segment 7 bases; nucleotides outside the gene matches: 11. Germline V gives CDR1 SGHRS, CDR2 YFSETQ. The length of the CDR3 is 15 residues. CDR3 protein: CASSPEAGGPREQYF. CDR3 DNA sequence: TGCGCCAGCAGCCCTGAAGCGGGAGGGCCGCGTGAGCAGTACTTC.

V usage is TRBV27 and J usage is TRBJ1-2; a weak D match, TRBD1 (5 bases). The germline CDR1 and CDR2 sequences are MNHEY and SMNVEV (reference sequence). V was shortened by 2 bases and J by 4 bases, with 8 bases between the two germline ends. This CDR3 contains 13 residues. For the CDR3, the DNA is TGTGCCAGCAGTTTACGGGGCTTCTATGGCTACACCTTC. It encodes CASSLRGFYGYTF.

The chain employs TRBV2 and TRBJ2-7; possibly TRBD2 for D (5 bases). Deletions cut 7 bases from V and 2 bases from J, with 12 bases between. The germline CDR1 and CDR2 sequences are SNHLY and FYNNEI. The CDR3 spans 13 residues. DNA for the CDR3: TGTGCCAGCAACCGAGCGGAGACCTACGAGCAGTACTTC. Translation gives CASNRAETYEQYF.